Below are 14 T cell receptor beta chains sequenced from a single sample in a study of cytomegalovirus exposure and HLA in healthy donors. The protocol was immunoSEQ multiplex PCR, while the TCRdb copy is restricted to in-frame clones and leaves out a portion. The data show about 220,000 clones, around 88% seen once. The sample consisted of PBMCs. The receptors originated from a woman younger than 30 in good health and CMV-seronegative.

This clone was found once. This chain's CDR3 is CASSEVYSNQPQHF. CDR3 DNA: TGTGCCAGCAGCGAGGTATATAGCAATCAGCCCCAGCATTTT. The chain carries TRBV2 and TRBJ1-5; unclear D gene. The CDR3 extends over 14 amino acids. The germline V gene has CDR1 SNHLY and CDR2 FYNNEI. V gave up 6 bases and J gave up 0 bases, with 9 bases separating them.

V gene TRBV5-1 combines with J gene TRBJ2-7, with 8 bases that match TRBD2. V gave up 2 bases and J gave up 3 bases; unmatched junction bases: 7. Germline V gene sequence: CDR1 SGHRS, CDR2 YFSETQ. The CDR3 sequence is 15 residues long. This CDR3 reads CASSLSSGGDYEQYF. The DNA for the CDR3 is TGCGCCAGCAGCTTAAGTTCCGGGGGGGACTACGAGCAGTACTTC.

CDR3 bases: TGTGCCAGCAGCTTTATCGGACTAAGCTCCTACGAGCAGTACTTC. It translates to CASSFIGLSSYEQYF. The V call is TRBV5-8, the J call TRBJ2-7; D is possibly TRBD2 (6 bases). Trimming took 2 bases from V and 0 from J, leaving 12 bases between them. Looked up from germline, CDR1 is SGHTS and CDR2 is YDEGEE. The CDR3 covers 15 residues.

This clone appeared a single time. This chain uses TRBV11-2 with TRBJ2-3; 11 bases match TRBD2. CDR3 size: 17 residues. Trimming took 0 bases from V and 5 from J; bases not matched to a gene: 7. Germline V gives CDR1 SGHAT, CDR2 FQNNGV. This chain's CDR3 is CASSLEGSGRVGDTQYF. In DNA, the CDR3 is TGTGCCAGCAGCTTAGAGGGTAGCGGGAGGGTAGGAGATACGCAGTATTTT.

The chain carries TRBV5-1 and TRBJ1-2, with TRBD1 as a possible D gene (6 bases). The CDR3 contains 12 residues. CDR1 is SGHRS, CDR2 YFSETQ, per germline. The V end lost 4 bases, the J end lost 9 bases, and 13 bases lay between the germline ends. As DNA, the CDR3 is TGCGCCAGCAGCCGGGGACAAATAAGCTACACCTTC. Translating gives CASSRGQISYTF. Filled out from reference TRBV5-1 and TRBJ1-2, the complete variable domain reads KAGVTQTPRYLIKTRGQQVTLSCSPISGHRSVSWYQQTPGQGLQFLFEYFSETQRNKGNFPGRFSGRQFSNSRSEMNVSTLELGDSALYLCASSRGQISYTFGSGTRLTVV.

The J gene is TRBJ2-7, the V gene TRBV27; a possible D gene is TRBD2 (5 bases). Trimming pared 3 bases from V and 3 bases from J, leaving 12 bases between. Germline values: CDR1 MNHEY, CDR2 SMNVEV (reference sequence). The CDR3 loop spans 14 amino acids. CDR3 sequence: CASSFLGLNYEQYF. The CDR3 DNA sequence: TGTGCCAGCAGTTTCCTCGGACTTAACTACGAGCAGTACTTC.

CDR3 sequence reads: CASSGDRQSYEQYF. CDR3 DNA sequence: TGTGCCAGCAGCGGGGACAGACAGTCCTACGAGCAGTACTTC. V and J are TRBV7-9 and TRBJ2-7, with 7 bases aligning to TRBD1. The CDR3 is made up of 14 amino acids. In germline, CDR1 is SEHNR, CDR2 FQNEAQ (reference sequence). Trimming cost V 5 bases and J 1 base; bases outside gene matches: 5.

This rearrangement joins TRBV6-1 to TRBJ1-2; the D is unclear. There are 12 residues in the CDR3. Trimming took 4 bases from V and 8 from J, leaving 11 bases between them. Germline V gene data show CDR1 as MNHNS and CDR2 as SASEGT. CDR3 region: CASSVEGRGYTF. As DNA, the CDR3 is TGTGCCAGCAGTGTAGAGGGTCGGGGCTACACCTTC.

The gene calls are TRBV5-4 and TRBJ1-2; tentative D call: TRBD1 (5 bases). Per germline, CDR1 SGHNT and CDR2 YYREEE (reference sequence). The V end lost 0 bases, the J end lost 0 bases, and 6 bases lay between the germline ends. This CDR3 is built from 14 residues. In nucleotides, the CDR3 is TGTGCCAGCAGCTTGGCGGGGGCTAACTATGGCTACACCTTC. This gives the protein CASSLAGANYGYTF.

The chain uses TRBV7-9 and TRBJ1-4; 7 bases line up with TRBD1. Looked up from germline, CDR1 is SEHNR and CDR2 is FQNEAQ (reference sequence). CDR3 length: 14 residues. Losses at the gene ends were 5 bases for V and 2 bases for J; bases not matched to a gene: 2. CDR3 DNA: TGTGCCAGCAGCGAGACAGGGACTAATGAAAAACTGTTTTTT. This encodes CASSETGTNEKLFF. Full variable domain (remainder filled in from reference TRBV7-9 and TRBJ1-4): DTGVSQNPRHKITKRGQNVTFRCDPISEHNRLYWYRQTLGQGPEFLTYFQNEAQLEKSRLLSDRFSAERPKGSFSTLEIQRTEQGDSAMYLCASSETGTNEKLFFGSGTQLSVL.

V gene TRBV11-2 combines with J gene TRBJ2-1; D uncertain. CDR3 size: 14 residues. Germline loops: CDR1 SGHAT, CDR2 FQNNGV. The V end lost 2 bases, the J end lost 4 bases, and 9 bases lay between the germline ends. The CDR3 sequence is CASSLLSSYNEQFF. CDR3 DNA sequence: TGTGCCAGCAGCTTACTTTCCAGTTACAATGAGCAGTTCTTC.

A single count supports this clone. The V gene is TRBV27, the J gene TRBJ2-3, with 8 bases aligning to TRBD1. With 2 bases clipped from V and 1 base from J, the junction kept 2 bases outside the gene matches. Germline CDR1 MNHEY, CDR2 SMNVEV (reference sequence). This CDR3 spans 15 amino acids. CDR3 amino acids: CASSLAGQGTDTQYF. The CDR3 nucleotides are TGTGCCAGCAGTTTAGCGGGACAGGGCACAGATACGCAGTATTTT.

This sequence joins TRBV5-1 and TRBJ2-1, with 7 bases that match TRBD2. Germline trimming cut 4 bases from V and 5 bases from J; bases unmatched to any gene: 3. This CDR3 contains 13 residues. The V gene's germline CDR1 is SGHRS and CDR2 YFSETQ. In nucleotides, the CDR3 is TGCGCCAGCAGCGGCGGGACTAACAATGAGCAGTTCTTC. Protein sequence: CASSGGTNNEQFF.

The chain combines TRBV7-9 with TRBJ1-1, with a possible D match to TRBD1 (5 bases). This CDR3 has 15 amino acids. CDR1 is SEHNR and CDR2 is FQNEAQ in the germline V gene (reference sequence). V lost 5 bases and J 1 base, leaving 14 bases between the germline ends. The CDR3 here is CASSLTGGRNTEAFF. For the CDR3, the DNA is TGTGCCAGCAGCCTTACGGGGGGGAGGAACACTGAAGCTTTCTTT.